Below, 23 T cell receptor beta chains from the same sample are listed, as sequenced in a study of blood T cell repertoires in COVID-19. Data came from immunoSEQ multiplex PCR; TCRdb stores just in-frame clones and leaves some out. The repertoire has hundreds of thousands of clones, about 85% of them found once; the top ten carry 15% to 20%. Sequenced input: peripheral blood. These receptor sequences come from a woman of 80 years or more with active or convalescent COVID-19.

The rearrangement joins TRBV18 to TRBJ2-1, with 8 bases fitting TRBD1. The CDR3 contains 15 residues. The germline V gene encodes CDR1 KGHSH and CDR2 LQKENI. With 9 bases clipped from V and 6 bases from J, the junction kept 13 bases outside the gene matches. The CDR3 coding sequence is TGTGCCAGTTCGCTCGAGACAGGGGTAGTCAATGAGCAGTTCTTC. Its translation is CASSLETGVVNEQFF.

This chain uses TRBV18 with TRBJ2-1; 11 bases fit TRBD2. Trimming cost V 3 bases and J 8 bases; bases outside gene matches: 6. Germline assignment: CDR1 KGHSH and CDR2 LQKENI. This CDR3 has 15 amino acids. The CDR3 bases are TGTGCCAGCTCACCTTCGACTAGCGGGGTGTATGAGCAGTTCTTC. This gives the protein CASSPSTSGVYEQFF.

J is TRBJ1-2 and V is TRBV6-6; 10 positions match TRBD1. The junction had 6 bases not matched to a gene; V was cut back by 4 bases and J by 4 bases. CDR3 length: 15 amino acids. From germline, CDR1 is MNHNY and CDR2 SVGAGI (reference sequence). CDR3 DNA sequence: TGTGCCAGCAGTTTAGGGGGACAGGGGATCTATGGCTACACCTTC. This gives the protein CASSLGGQGIYGYTF.

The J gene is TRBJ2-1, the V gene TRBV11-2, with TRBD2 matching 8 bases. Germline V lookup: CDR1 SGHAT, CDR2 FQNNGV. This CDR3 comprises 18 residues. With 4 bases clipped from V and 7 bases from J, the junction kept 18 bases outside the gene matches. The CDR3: CASSSGVARGGRGNEQFF. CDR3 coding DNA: TGTGCCAGCAGCTCCGGCGTCGCCCGGGGGGGCCGGGGTAATGAGCAGTTCTTC.

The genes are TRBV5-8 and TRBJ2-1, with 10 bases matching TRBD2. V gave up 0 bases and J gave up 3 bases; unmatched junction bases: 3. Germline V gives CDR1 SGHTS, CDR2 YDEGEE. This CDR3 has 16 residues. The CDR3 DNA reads TGTGCCAGCAGCTTGGTAGCGGGGGGCCTCTACAATGAGCAGTTCTTC. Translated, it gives CASSLVAGGLYNEQFF.

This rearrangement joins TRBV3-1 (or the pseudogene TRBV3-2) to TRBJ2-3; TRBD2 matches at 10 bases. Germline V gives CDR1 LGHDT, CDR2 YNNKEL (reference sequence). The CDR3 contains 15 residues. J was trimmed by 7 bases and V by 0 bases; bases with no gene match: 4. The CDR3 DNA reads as TGTGCCAGCAGCCAAGATGGGGGACTAGCGTATACGCAGTATTTT. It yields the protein CASSQDGGLAYTQYF.

CDR3 protein: CASSFGLAENEQFF. The CDR3 DNA is TGTGCCAGCAGCTTTGGACTAGCGGAGAATGAGCAGTTCTTC. V and J are TRBV5-4 and TRBJ2-1; 10 bases line up with TRBD2. J gave up 7 bases and V 2 bases, and 3 bases lay outside the gene matches. Germline V lookup: CDR1 SGHNT, CDR2 YYREEE (reference sequence). The CDR3 runs to 14 residues.

CDR3 nucleotides: TGTGCCAGCCGCCGAGGAGCGGCGGGAGAGACCCAGTACTTC. It yields the protein CASRRGAAGETQYF. V is TRBV19 and J is TRBJ2-5; perhaps TRBD2 as D (5 bases). The CDR3 is made up of 14 amino acids. V was pared by 9 bases and J by 4 bases, with 18 bases between. Germline V gene lookup returns CDR1 LNHDA and CDR2 SQIVND (reference sequence).

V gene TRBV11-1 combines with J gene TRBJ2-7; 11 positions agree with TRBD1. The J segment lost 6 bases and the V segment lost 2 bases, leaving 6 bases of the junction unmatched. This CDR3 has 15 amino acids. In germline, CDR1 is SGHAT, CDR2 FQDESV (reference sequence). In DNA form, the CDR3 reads TGTGCCAGCAGCTTATCGGGGACAGGGGGTAGCGAGCAGTACTTC. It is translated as CASSLSGTGGSEQYF.

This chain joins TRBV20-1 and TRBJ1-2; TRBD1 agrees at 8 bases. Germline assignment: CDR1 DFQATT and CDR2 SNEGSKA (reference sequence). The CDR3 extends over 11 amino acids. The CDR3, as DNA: TGCAGGGGACACAGGGGGGGTGGCTACACCTTC. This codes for CRGHRGGGYTF.

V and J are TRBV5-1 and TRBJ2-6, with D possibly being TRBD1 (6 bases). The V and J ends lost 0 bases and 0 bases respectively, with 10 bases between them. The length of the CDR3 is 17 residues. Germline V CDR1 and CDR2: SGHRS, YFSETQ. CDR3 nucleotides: TGCGCCAGCAGCTTGGGGGACATAATCTCTGGGGCCAACGTCCTGACTTTC. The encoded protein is CASSLGDIISGANVLTF.

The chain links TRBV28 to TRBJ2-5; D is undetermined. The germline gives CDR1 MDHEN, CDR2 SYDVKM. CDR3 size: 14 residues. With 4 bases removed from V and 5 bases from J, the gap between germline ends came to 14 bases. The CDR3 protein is CASSSRSILETQYF. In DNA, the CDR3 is TGTGCCAGCAGTTCACGGTCAATTTTGGAGACCCAGTACTTC.

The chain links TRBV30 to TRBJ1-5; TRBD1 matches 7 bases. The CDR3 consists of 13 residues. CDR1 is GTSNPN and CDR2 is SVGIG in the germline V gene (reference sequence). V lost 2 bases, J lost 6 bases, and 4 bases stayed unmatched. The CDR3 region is CAWSQGVRQPQHF. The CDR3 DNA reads TGTGCCTGGAGTCAGGGGGTGCGTCAGCCCCAGCATTTT.

CDR3 DNA sequence: TGTGCCACCAGTGGAGGGCAGGGGGTGCCCCAGTACTTC. Translated: CATSGGQGVPQYF. V gene TRBV24-1 combines with J gene TRBJ2-5; 7 nucleotides line up with TRBD1. V lost 5 bases to trimming and J lost 9 bases; unmatched junction nucleotides: 8. This CDR3 spans 13 amino acids. CDR1 is KGHDR, CDR2 SFDVKD, per germline.

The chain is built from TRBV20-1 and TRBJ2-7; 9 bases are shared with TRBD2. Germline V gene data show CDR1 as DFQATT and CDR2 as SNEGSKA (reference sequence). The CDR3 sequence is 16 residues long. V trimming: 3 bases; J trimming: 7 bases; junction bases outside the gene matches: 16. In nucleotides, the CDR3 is TGCAGTGCTAGTTTTCCGCGAGCGGGAGGATACCCAGAGCAGTACTTC. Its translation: CSASFPRAGGYPEQYF.

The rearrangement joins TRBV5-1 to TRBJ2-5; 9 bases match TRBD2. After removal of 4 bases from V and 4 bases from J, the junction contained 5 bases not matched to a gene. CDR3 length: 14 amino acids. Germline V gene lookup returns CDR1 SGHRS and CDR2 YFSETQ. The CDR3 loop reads CASSIQAGGETQYF. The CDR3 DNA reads TGCGCCAGCAGCATACAAGCGGGGGGAGAGACCCAGTACTTC.

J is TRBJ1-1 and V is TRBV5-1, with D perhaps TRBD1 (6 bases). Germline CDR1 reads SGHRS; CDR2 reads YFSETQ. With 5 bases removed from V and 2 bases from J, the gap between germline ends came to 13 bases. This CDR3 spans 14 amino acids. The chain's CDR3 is CASRPRDTNTEAFF. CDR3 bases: TGCGCCAGCAGGCCCCGGGACACCAACACTGAAGCTTTCTTT.

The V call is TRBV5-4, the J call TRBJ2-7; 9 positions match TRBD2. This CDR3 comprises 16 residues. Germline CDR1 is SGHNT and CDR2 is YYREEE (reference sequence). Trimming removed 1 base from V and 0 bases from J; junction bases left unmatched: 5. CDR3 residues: CASSLSGSGSSYEQYF. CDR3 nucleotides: TGTGCCAGCAGCTTGAGCGGTAGCGGGAGCTCCTACGAGCAGTACTTC.

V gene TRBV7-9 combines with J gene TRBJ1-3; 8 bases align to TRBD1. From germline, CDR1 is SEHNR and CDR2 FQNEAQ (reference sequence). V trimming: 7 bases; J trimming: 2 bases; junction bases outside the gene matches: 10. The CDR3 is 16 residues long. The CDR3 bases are TGTGCCAGCACCTATTCGGTACAGGGGGCTGGAAACACCATATATTTT. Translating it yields CASTYSVQGAGNTIYF.

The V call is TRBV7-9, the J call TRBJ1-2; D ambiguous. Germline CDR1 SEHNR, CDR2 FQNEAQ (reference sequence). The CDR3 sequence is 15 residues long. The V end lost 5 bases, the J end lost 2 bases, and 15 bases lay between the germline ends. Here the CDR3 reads CASSQRGVINYGYTF. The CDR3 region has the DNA TGTGCCAGCAGCCAGCGTGGCGTTATAAACTATGGCTACACCTTC.

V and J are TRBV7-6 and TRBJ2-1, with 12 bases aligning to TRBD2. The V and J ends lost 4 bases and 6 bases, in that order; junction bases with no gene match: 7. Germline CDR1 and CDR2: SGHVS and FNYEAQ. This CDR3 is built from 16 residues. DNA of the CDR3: TGTGCCAGCAGCTCCCTGACTAGCGGGAGACTCAATGAGCAGTTCTTC. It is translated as CASSSLTSGRLNEQFF.

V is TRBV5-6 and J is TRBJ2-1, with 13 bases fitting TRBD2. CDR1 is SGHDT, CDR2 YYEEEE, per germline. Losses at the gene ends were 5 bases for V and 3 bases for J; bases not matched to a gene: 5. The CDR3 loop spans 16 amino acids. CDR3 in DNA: TGTGCCAGCAGATCGGGACTAGCGGGATTCTACAATGAGCAGTTCTTC. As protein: CASRSGLAGFYNEQFF.

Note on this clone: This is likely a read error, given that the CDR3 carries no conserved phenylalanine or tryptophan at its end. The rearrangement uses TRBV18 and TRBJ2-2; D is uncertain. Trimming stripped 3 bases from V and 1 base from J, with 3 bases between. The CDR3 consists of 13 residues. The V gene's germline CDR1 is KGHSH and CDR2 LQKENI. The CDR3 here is CASSPKNTGELFL. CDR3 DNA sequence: TGTGCCAGCTCACCCAAGAACACCGGGGAGCTGTTTCTT.